This is a list of T cell receptor beta chains from one sample in a study of T cells after yellow fever vaccination. A single record per CDR3 protein comes from TCRdb applying MiXCR to the 5' RACE reads. The sample records a few hundred thousand distinct CDR3 sequences, about 8.3% being singletons. Material: PBMCs, obtained more than 40 days after the first yellow fever vaccination. The source is a man aged 18 to 30 who received the YFV17D yellow fever vaccine. CDR3s include the opening cysteine and the closing phenylalanine or tryptophan. Fields, in order: CDR3 DNA, CDR3 protein, V gene, D gene, clone size, J gene. The D gene is left open where the match is weak. Clone size, where shown, is once, few, many, or a class for clones that have expanded.

DNA: TGTGCCAGCAGCCCCATCCTCGGGACTAGTGGATCAGATACGCAGTATTTT; CDR3: CASSPILGTSGSDTQYF; V: TRBV7-6; D: TRBD2; size: few; J: TRBJ2-3
DNA: TGTGCCAGCAGCTGGACAGGCGCTTATGGCGGCTACACCTTC; CDR3: CASSWTGAYGGYTF; V: TRBV27; D: TRBD1; size: few; J: TRBJ1-2
DNA: TGTGCCAGCAGCCAAGACTGGGGCAGGGGGCTTAGTGAAGCTTTCTTT; CDR3: CASSQDWGRGLSEAFF; V: TRBV3-1; D: TRBD1; size: .; J: TRBJ1-1
DNA: TGTGCCAGCAGCTCAGGCCCCCAGGGGGCGAATAATGAGCAGTTCTTC; CDR3: CASSSGPQGANNEQFF; V: TRBV27; D: TRBD1; size: .; J: TRBJ2-1
DNA: TGTGCCAGCAGCTTCAGCGGGGGGGCCGGGGAGCAGTTCTTC; CDR3: CASSFSGGAGEQFF; V: TRBV5-4; D: TRBD2; size: few; J: TRBJ2-1
DNA: TGTGCCAGCAGCTGGGACAGGGGGCTTGGGCAGCCCCAGCATTTT; CDR3: CASSWDRGLGQPQHF; V: TRBV7-2; D: TRBD1; size: .; J: TRBJ1-5
DNA: TGTGCCAGCAGGGCACAGGGGGACAGGGGCAATCAGCCCCAGCATTTT; CDR3: CASRAQGDRGNQPQHF; V: TRBV6-1; D: TRBD1; size: few; J: TRBJ1-5
DNA: TGTGCCAGCAGCCCCGAACAACCCGGGACAGGGGGAGATACGCAGTATTTT; CDR3: CASSPEQPGTGGDTQYF; V: TRBV7-2; D: TRBD1; size: .; J: TRBJ2-3
DNA: TGCAGTGCGGGGGAGGGGGCCATCAATCAGCCCCAGCATTTT; CDR3: CSAGEGAINQPQHF; V: TRBV20-1; D: TRBD1; size: few; J: TRBJ1-5
DNA: TGTGCCAGCAGCCGCACCACATCAAGAGATACGCAGTATTTT; CDR3: CASSRTTSRDTQYF; V: TRBV3-1; D: .; size: many; J: TRBJ2-3
DNA: TGTGCCAGCAACCGGGACTTAGGAGAGACCCAGTACTTC; CDR3: CASNRDLGETQYF; V: TRBV5-6; D: .; size: .; J: TRBJ2-5
DNA: TGTGCCAGCAGCTTGGTCACAGTTCAAGAGACCCAGTACTTC; CDR3: CASSLVTVQETQYF; V: TRBV5-6; D: .; size: few; J: TRBJ2-5
DNA: TGTGCCAGCAGCTTTTATAGTGAAGCTTTCTTT; CDR3: CASSFYSEAFF; V: TRBV7-2; D: .; size: .; J: TRBJ1-1
DNA: TGTGCCAGCAGCAGAGGCATGGTCAGGAACACTGAAGCTTTCTTT; CDR3: CASSRGMVRNTEAFF; V: TRBV7-9; D: .; size: .; J: TRBJ1-1
DNA: TGTGCCAGCAGCTTGGTTCGGGGGACGACGCACACTGAAGCTTTCTTT; CDR3: CASSLVRGTTHTEAFF; V: TRBV5-6; D: .; size: many; J: TRBJ1-1
DNA: TGCAGTGCTAGAAGCCCACACCGGGGTACAGATACGCAGTATTTT; CDR3: CSARSPHRGTDTQYF; V: TRBV20-1; D: .; size: many; J: TRBJ2-3
DNA: TGTGCCAGCAGTTACTCGAAGGGACTAGCAAACACAGATACGCAGTATTTT; CDR3: CASSYSKGLANTDTQYF; V: TRBV6-5; D: TRBD2; size: .; J: TRBJ2-3
DNA: TGTGCCAGCAGCCGGGGACGCCCTAACACCAAAGGCTACGAGCAGTACTTC; CDR3: CASSRGRPNTKGYEQYF; V: TRBV6-1; D: .; size: .; J: TRBJ2-7
DNA: TGTGCCAGCAGTTACCCTGGACAGGGGGACTCCTATAATTCACCCCTCCACTTT; CDR3: CASSYPGQGDSYNSPLHF; V: TRBV6-2/TRBV6-3; D: TRBD1; size: few; J: TRBJ1-6
DNA: TGTGCCAGCTCACCGCAGGGGGAGACCTTTCCTAATTCACCCCTCCACTTT; CDR3: CASSPQGETFPNSPLHF; V: TRBV18; D: TRBD1; size: few; J: TRBJ1-6
DNA: TGCAGTGCTAGCGGACCGGGACAGGGGAACTATGGCTACACCTTC; CDR3: CSASGPGQGNYGYTF; V: TRBV20-1; D: TRBD1; size: many; J: TRBJ1-2
DNA: TGCAGTGCTAGAGGACCCTCGGGACAGGGGAACACCGGGGAGCTGTTTTTT; CDR3: CSARGPSGQGNTGELFF; V: TRBV20-1; D: TRBD1; size: few; J: TRBJ2-2
DNA: TGCAGCGCCCGTCGGAACACCGGGGAGCTGTTTTTT; CDR3: CSARRNTGELFF; V: TRBV29-1; D: .; size: many; J: TRBJ2-2
DNA: TGTGCCAGTAGTATTGAGAACACTGAAGCTTTCTTT; CDR3: CASSIENTEAFF; V: TRBV19; D: .; size: .; J: TRBJ1-1
DNA: TGTGCCAGCAGCCCGGGACAGGGGATATCATGGAATTCACCCCTCCACTTT; CDR3: CASSPGQGISWNSPLHF; V: TRBV3-1; D: TRBD1; size: few; J: TRBJ1-6
DNA: TGTGCCAGCAGCTTACGGACAGGGCCAAGCACAGATACGCAGTATTTT; CDR3: CASSLRTGPSTDTQYF; V: TRBV11-3; D: TRBD1; size: .; J: TRBJ2-3
DNA: TGTGCCAGCAGCCTACCAACTGAGAACACTGAAGCTTTCTTT; CDR3: CASSLPTENTEAFF; V: TRBV7-2; D: .; size: many; J: TRBJ1-1
DNA: TGCGCCAGCAGTCGAACCCACCTGGGAGGCGATGAGCAGTTCTTC; CDR3: CASSRTHLGGDEQFF; V: TRBV5-1; D: .; size: many; J: TRBJ2-1
DNA: TGTGCCAGCAGCTTGGATAGCGGTTCACCCCTCCACTTT; CDR3: CASSLDSGSPLHF; V: TRBV5-4; D: .; size: .; J: TRBJ1-6
DNA: TGTGCCAGCACCCCGTCTGGGACAGCGAACACCGGGGAGCTGTTTTTT; CDR3: CASTPSGTANTGELFF; V: TRBV12-3/TRBV12-4; D: TRBD1; size: few; J: TRBJ2-2
DNA: TGTGCCATCATGACAGGGTTGTCCGAGCAGTACTTC; CDR3: CAIMTGLSEQYF; V: TRBV10-3; D: TRBD1; size: few; J: TRBJ2-7
DNA: TGTGCCAGCAGCCCGGGACTAGCTCAAAGCACAGATACGCAGTATTTT; CDR3: CASSPGLAQSTDTQYF; V: TRBV3-1; D: TRBD2; size: few; J: TRBJ2-3
DNA: TGTGCCAGCAGCAAATCTTCTGGCTACACCTTC; CDR3: CASSKSSGYTF; V: TRBV5-6; D: .; size: .; J: TRBJ1-2
DNA: TGCAGCGACTTCTCGGACAGGGCCTATGGTGAGCAGTTCTTC; CDR3: CSDFSDRAYGEQFF; V: TRBV29-1; D: TRBD1; size: .; J: TRBJ2-1
DNA: TGCAGTGCTAGATGGGGGCAGGGTAGCAATGAGCAGTTCTTC; CDR3: CSARWGQGSNEQFF; V: TRBV20-1; D: .; size: .; J: TRBJ2-1
DNA: TGTGCCAGCAGCGACTCCGGGACTAGCGGCACAGATACGCAGTATTTT; CDR3: CASSDSGTSGTDTQYF; V: TRBV21-1; D: .; size: .; J: TRBJ2-3